Listed below are T cell receptor beta chains from one sample, sequenced in a study of CD8 T cells in Susac syndrome. A single record per CDR3 protein comes from TCRdb applying MiXCR to the immunoSEQ multiplex PCR reads. The sample comprises 250,000 to 350,000 distinct CDR3 sequences, 90% to 95% of which are singletons, and about 0.07% rests with the top ten. Input material: CD4+ T cells from PBMCs. The receptors shown here come from a human donor with multiple sclerosis. CDR3s include the opening cysteine and the closing phenylalanine or tryptophan.

v_gene: TRBV6-1
j_gene: TRBJ1-2
CDR3aa: CASSEGGSGFYGYTF

v_gene: TRBV29-1
j_gene: TRBJ1-2
CDR3aa: CSASWAENYGYTF

v_gene: TRBV7-3
j_gene: TRBJ2-7
CDR3aa: CASSPYQGSYEQYF

v_gene: TRBV11-1
j_gene: TRBJ1-4
CDR3aa: CASSFATRGEKLFF

v_gene: TRBV27
j_gene: TRBJ2-2
CDR3aa: CASSFRGRSGELFF

v_gene: TRBV20-1
j_gene: TRBJ2-7
CDR3aa: CSAPRGRGGGEQYF

v_gene: TRBV6-1
j_gene: TRBJ2-5
CDR3aa: CASSPRGTGGAETQYF

v_gene: TRBV7-8
j_gene: TRBJ1-1
CDR3aa: CASSLNRGRAEAFF

v_gene: TRBV7-8
j_gene: TRBJ1-2
CDR3aa: CASSLVGGSDFGYTF

v_gene: TRBV12-3/TRBV12-4
j_gene: TRBJ2-1
CDR3aa: CASTPALYNEQFF

v_gene: TRBV29-1
j_gene: TRBJ2-3
CDR3aa: CSGGGLAGGTDTQYF

v_gene: TRBV28
j_gene: TRBJ1-2
CDR3aa: CASSLEDRNLYGYTF

v_gene: TRBV20-1
j_gene: TRBJ1-1
CDR3aa: CSAVGGNTEAFF

v_gene: TRBV24-1
j_gene: TRBJ2-1
CDR3aa: CATSDGQDLRGGSYNEQFF

v_gene: TRBV3-1
j_gene: TRBJ2-5
CDR3aa: CASSLPDWTQYF

v_gene: TRBV12-3/TRBV12-4
j_gene: TRBJ2-3
CDR3aa: CASRRAKGDTQYF

v_gene: TRBV29-1
j_gene: TRBJ2-6
CDR3aa: CSAGAGGSGANVLTF